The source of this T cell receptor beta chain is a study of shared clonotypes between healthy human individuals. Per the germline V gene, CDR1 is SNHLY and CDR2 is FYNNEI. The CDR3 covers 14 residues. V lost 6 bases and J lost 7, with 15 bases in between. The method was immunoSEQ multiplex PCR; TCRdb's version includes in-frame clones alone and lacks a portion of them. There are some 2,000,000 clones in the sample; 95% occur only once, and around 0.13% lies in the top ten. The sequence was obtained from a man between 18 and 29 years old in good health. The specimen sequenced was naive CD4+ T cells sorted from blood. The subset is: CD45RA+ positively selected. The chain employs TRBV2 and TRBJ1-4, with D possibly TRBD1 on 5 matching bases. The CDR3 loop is CASRGSGAPEKLFF. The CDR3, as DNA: TGTGCCAGCAGAGGGTCTGGGGCGCCTGAAAAACTGTTTTTT.